This T cell receptor (beta chain) was identified during a study of response to subunit inactivated influenza vaccine. Notes on this clonotype: The antigen remains unidentified.

MiXCR was run by TCRdb on the RT-PCR reads, yielding one entry per CDR3 protein. The data show about 520,000 distinct CDR3 sequences, about 25% seen once. Study-wide results and limits: Each seasonal flu vaccination may recruit only limited new T cells, authors suggested.

The CDR3 contains 14 residues. V lost 0 bases and J lost 6; bases outside the gene matches: 8. CDR1 is SQVTM, CDR2 ANQGSEA, per germline. This receptor was taken from a man aged 45 to 65 who received an inactivated influenza vaccine. The rearrangement joins TRBV29-1 to TRBJ2-7, with 7 bases aligning to TRBD1. The sequenced sample was CD4+ T cells sorted from PBMCs, obtained around 5 days after vaccination. CDR3 bases: TGCAGCGTTGAAGATGGGACAGTCTTTTCCGAGCAGTACTTC. It specifies CSVEDGTVFSEQYF.